This TCR beta chain was observed in a study of fetal regulatory T cell absence and autoimmunity. Study at large: The IPEX patients lacked clinical diabetes but had exocrine pancreas autoimmunity.

Comment on this clone: Its antigen is not known.

Regarding the study as a whole: The oligoclonal enrichment was interpreted as supporting antigen-driven pancreatic autoimmunity before birth in IPEX syndrome. Compared with cord blood, pancreas showed oligoclonal TCR enrichment, some clones over 95-fold.

The germline V gene has CDR1 LGHNA and CDR2 YNFKEQ. This CDR3 comprises 15 residues. With V trimmed by 1 base and J by 3 bases, 4 bases remained unmatched. Sequencing was at survey level. Profiled with immunoSEQ multiplex PCR; TCRdb holds only in-frame clones, not every one. The sample contains 45,000 to 50,000 clones, around 83% of which appear only once. The receptor was isolated from a newborn boy with IPEX syndrome. Material: cord blood. V and J are TRBV4-2 and TRBJ2-3, with 7 bases that match TRBD2. The CDR3 region is CASSQGELATDTQYF. In DNA form, the CDR3 reads TGTGCCAGCAGCCAAGGGGAACTAGCGACAGATACGCAGTATTTT.